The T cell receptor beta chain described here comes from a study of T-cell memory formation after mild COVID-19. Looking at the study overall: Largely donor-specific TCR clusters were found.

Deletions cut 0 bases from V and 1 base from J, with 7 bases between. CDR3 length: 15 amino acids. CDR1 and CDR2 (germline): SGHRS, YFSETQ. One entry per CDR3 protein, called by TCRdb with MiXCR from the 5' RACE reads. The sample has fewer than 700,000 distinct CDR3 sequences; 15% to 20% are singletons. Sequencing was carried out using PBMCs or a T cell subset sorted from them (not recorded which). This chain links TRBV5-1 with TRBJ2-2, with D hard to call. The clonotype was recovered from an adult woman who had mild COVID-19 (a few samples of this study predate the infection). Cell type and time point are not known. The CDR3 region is CASSLAVMNTGELFF. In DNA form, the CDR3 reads TGCGCCAGCAGCTTGGCGGTAATGAACACCGGGGAGCTGTTTTTT.